These 32 T cell receptor beta chains came from one sample sequenced in a study of blood T cell repertoires in COVID-19 (dated by TCRdb to 2018 to 2021). Library prep was done by the immunoSEQ multiplex PCR assay. TCRdb re-hosts the immuneACCESS table, in-frame sequences only. Its copies lack some clones; in the studies checked, an unresolved V gene accounts for under half of them, and the cause for the rest is not known. This sample is represented by more than 200,000 clones; 84% of them were singletons. Roughly 4% of the sample is in the top ten clones. The sample consisted of peripheral blood. Every receptor here comes from a man aged 60-69 years with acute or convalescent COVID-19.

This clone was seen once. This chain uses TRBV19 with TRBJ1-6, with a possible D match to TRBD1 (6 bases). Trimming removed 6 bases at V and 7 bases at J, with 16 bases between. The CDR3 runs 15 residues. Germline V gene sequence: CDR1 LNHDA, CDR2 SQIVND (reference sequence). CDR3 in amino acids: CASSPQGQRNSPLHF. CDR3 sequence (DNA): TGTGCCAGTAGCCCACAGGGCCAGCGGAATTCACCCCTCCACTTT. Combining the CDR3 with reference TRBV19 and TRBJ1-6 gives the whole variable domain DGGITQSPKYLFRKEGQNVTLSCEQNLNHDAMYWYRQDPGQGLRLIYYSQIVNDFQKGDIAEGYSVSREKKESFPLTVTSAQKNPTAFYLCASSPQGQRNSPLHFGNGTRLTVT.

Comment on this clone: In the same sample, other DNA sequences code for this CDR3. This chain joins TRBV18 and TRBJ2-3; TRBD2 aligns across 12 bases. The CDR3 has 17 residues. Germline V gives CDR1 KGHSH, CDR2 LQKENI. Unmatched junction bases numbered 4, after V lost 3 bases and J lost 0 bases. CDR3 loop: CASSPRGTSGSTDTQYF. The CDR3 nucleotides are TGTGCCAGCTCACCCCGGGGGACTAGCGGGAGCACAGATACGCAGTATTTT.

The chain links TRBV11-3 to TRBJ2-1; TRBD2 is a possible D gene (7 bases). CDR1 and CDR2 from the germline V gene are SGHNT and YENEEA. V shed 1 base and J shed 5 bases, with 12 bases lying between them. This CDR3 comprises 15 residues. As DNA, the CDR3 is TGTGCCAGCAGCTTAGGCGGGGGCTCTCACAATGAGCAGTTCTTC. It yields the protein CASSLGGGSHNEQFF.

The CDR3 protein is CASSLFPTSGSRDTQYF. CDR3 nucleotide sequence: TGTGCCAGCAGTTTATTCCCGACTAGCGGGAGTCGAGATACGCAGTATTTT. The chain joins TRBV27 to TRBJ2-3; 12 bases agree with TRBD2. Losses at the gene ends were 1 base for V and 5 bases for J; bases not matched to a gene: 7. Germline assignment: CDR1 MNHEY and CDR2 SMNVEV (reference sequence). The CDR3 spans 17 residues.

The chain is built from TRBV18 and TRBJ1-2, with 7 nucleotides matching TRBD1. The CDR3 has 15 residues. With 3 bases clipped from V and 5 bases from J, the junction kept 9 bases outside the gene matches. CDR1 is KGHSH and CDR2 is LQKENI in the germline V gene. The CDR3 DNA sequence: TGTGCCAGCTCACCCGGTCGGACAGGTGGTTATGGCTACACCTTC. This translates into CASSPGRTGGYGYTF.

The DNA of the CDR3 is TGTGCCAGCAGCTTAGAGGGATATATGGGGGGGGCCTATGGCTACACCTTC. The encoded protein is CASSLEGYMGGAYGYTF. This chain uses TRBV7-9 with TRBJ1-2; tentative D call: TRBD1 (6 bases). There are 17 residues in the CDR3. V gave up 1 base and J gave up 4 bases, with 19 bases separating them. Looked up from germline, CDR1 is SEHNR and CDR2 is FQNEAQ (reference sequence).

This sequence joins TRBV5-1 and TRBJ1-1, with 8 bases matching TRBD1. There are 15 residues in the CDR3. V dropped 7 bases and J dropped 1; count of bases not matched to a gene: 9. CDR1 is SGHRS, CDR2 YFSETQ, per germline. CDR3 sequence (DNA): TGCGCCAGCTCAAGATCCGGGACAGGGAACACTGAAGCTTTCTTT. Encoded protein: CASSRSGTGNTEAFF.

A few counts support this clone. The rearrangement joins TRBV6-4 to TRBJ1-2; weak D call: TRBD1 (5 bases). Germline CDR1 and CDR2: MRHNA and SNTAGT. The CDR3 is 13 amino acids. V lost 4 bases, J lost 3 bases, and 9 bases lay in between. In DNA, the CDR3 is TGTGCCAGCAGTGCCGGGGGATACTATGGCTACACCTTC. It codes for CASSAGGYYGYTF.

The chain is built from TRBV6-2 or TRBV6-3 and TRBJ2-1; 7 positions agree with TRBD1. The CDR3 has 16 amino acids. J gave up 0 bases and V 6 bases, and 8 bases lay outside the gene matches. The germline V gene encodes CDR1 MNHEY and CDR2 SVGEGT. For the CDR3, the DNA is TGTGCCAGCAGCTCCCCGGGACAGAGCTCCTACAATGAGCAGTTCTTC. Encoded protein: CASSSPGQSSYNEQFF.

This chain connects TRBV6-2 or TRBV6-3 to TRBJ2-1; 7 bases map to TRBD2. Germline V gives CDR1 MNHEY, CDR2 SVGEGT. Trimming at V came to 5 bases and at J to 0 bases, leaving 10 bases not matched to a gene. The CDR3 has 17 amino acids. The CDR3 DNA reads TGTGCCAGCAGTCCGTGGAGGGGCGGGAGCTCCTACAATGAGCAGTTCTTC. Residues: CASSPWRGGSSYNEQFF.

The CDR3 protein is CASSPGVSQPQHF. The CDR3 DNA follows: TGTGCCAGTAGTCCCGGGGTCTCTCAGCCCCAGCATTTT. The J gene is TRBJ1-5, the V gene TRBV19; D is unresolved. V lost 5 bases to trimming and J lost 6 bases, with 11 bases between them. Germline CDR1 LNHDA, CDR2 SQIVND (reference sequence). The CDR3 covers 13 residues. Looking up the rest from reference TRBV19 and TRBJ1-5 gives the full variable domain: DGGITQSPKYLFRKEGQNVTLSCEQNLNHDAMYWYRQDPGQGLRLIYYSQIVNDFQKGDIAEGYSVSREKKESFPLTVTSAQKNPTAFYLCASSPGVSQPQHFGDGTRLSIL.

The chain is built from TRBV7-6 and TRBJ2-5, with 7 bases aligning to TRBD2. The germline V gene has CDR1 SGHVS and CDR2 FNYEAQ. The CDR3 extends over 14 amino acids. The trim removed 5 bases at V and 2 bases at J, leaving 5 bases unmatched. CDR3 nucleotides: TGTGCCAGCAGCCAACTAGCGAGTCAAGAGACCCAGTACTTC. Translated: CASSQLASQETQYF.

CDR3 sequence (DNA): TGTGCCAGCAGCCTACCTCTGGGAGCGGGAGGTAACACCGGGGAGCTGTTTTTT. Protein sequence: CASSLPLGAGGNTGELFF. The V call is TRBV7-2, the J call TRBJ2-2; 9 bases map to TRBD2. The CDR3 spans 18 residues. Germline V gene sequence: CDR1 SGHTA, CDR2 FQGNSA. V was pared by 5 bases and J by 2 bases, with 12 bases of the junction left unmatched.

CDR3 sequence: CAWSVSGAGKLFF. The DNA for the CDR3 is TGTGCCTGGAGTGTTTCAGGGGCGGGAAAACTGTTTTTT. J is TRBJ1-4 and V is TRBV30; D may be TRBD1 (6 bases). Looked up from germline, CDR1 is GTSNPN and CDR2 is SVGIG (reference sequence). The CDR3 length is 13 residues. Trimming removed 0 bases from V and 10 bases from J, with 12 bases in between.

The V gene is TRBV4-2, the J gene TRBJ2-7; 7 bases align to TRBD1. The CDR3 is made up of 18 amino acids. Trimming took 0 bases from V and 4 from J; bases not matched to a gene: 15. The germline gives CDR1 LGHNA, CDR2 YNFKEQ. The CDR3 region has the DNA TGTGCCAGCAGCCAAGATCCCTTTAGGACAGGTGGGTTTTACGAGCAGTACTTC. It yields the protein CASSQDPFRTGGFYEQYF.

The chain has TRBV1 and TRBJ2-5; TRBD1, as called in the table, went unchecked against the DNA. TRBV1 is a documented pseudogene. This CDR3 has 15 amino acids. The CDR3 spells CTSSLQGPTLETQYF. The CDR3 region has the DNA TGCACCAGCAGCTTACAGGGGCCTACCCTAGAGACCCAGTACTTC.

The chain carries TRBV19 and TRBJ2-7; a possible D gene is TRBD1 (6 bases). The germline gives CDR1 LNHDA, CDR2 SQIVND (reference sequence). The CDR3 extends over 13 amino acids. The V end was cut by 4 bases, the J end by 1 base, with 8 bases between. The CDR3, as DNA: TGTGCCAGTAGTAGCGGACAGTCCTACGAGCAGTACTTC. Translation gives CASSSGQSYEQYF.

CDR3 loop: CASSFSGVETQYF. The CDR3 DNA is TGTGCCAGCAGCTTTTCAGGGGTAGAGACCCAGTACTTC. V and J are TRBV7-9 and TRBJ2-5, with D tentatively TRBD1 (6 bases). Per the germline V gene, CDR1 is SEHNR and CDR2 is FQNEAQ (reference sequence). The CDR3 length is 13 residues. V was pared by 3 bases and J by 4 bases, with 9 bases between.

The chain uses TRBV2 and TRBJ2-1; the match to TRBD2 covers 13 bases. Looked up from germline, CDR1 is SNHLY and CDR2 is FYNNEI. CDR3 length equals 16 residues. Losses at the gene ends were 7 bases for V and 7 bases for J; bases not matched to a gene: 10. As DNA, the CDR3 is TGTGCCAGCAAAAGACTAGCGGGAGGCGTCGGGAATGAGCAGTTCTTC. Encoded protein: CASKRLAGGVGNEQFF. Filled out from reference TRBV2 and TRBJ2-1, the complete variable domain reads EPEVTQTPSHQVTQMGQEVILRCVPISNHLYFYWYRQILGQKVEFLVSFYNNEISEKSEIFDDQFSVERPDGSNFTLKIRSTKLEDSAMYFCASKRLAGGVGNEQFFGPGTRLTVL.

This sequence joins TRBV9 and TRBJ2-3; 7 bases are shared with TRBD2. CDR1 SGDLS and CDR2 YYNGEE come from the germline V gene. The length of the CDR3 is 14 residues. The junction had 7 bases not matched to a gene; V was cut back by 4 bases and J by 5 bases. As DNA, the CDR3 is TGTGCCAGCAGCCCGGAGCGGGGAATAGATACGCAGTATTTT. Protein product: CASSPERGIDTQYF.

V usage is TRBV6-2 or TRBV6-3 and J usage is TRBJ2-4; a weak D match, TRBD1 (5 bases). The CDR3 is 16 amino acids. Trimming pared 1 base from V and 2 bases from J, leaving 12 bases between. Germline V lookup: CDR1 MNHEY, CDR2 SVGEGT. CDR3 sequence: CASSYWSGSSKNIQYF. The CDR3, as DNA: TGTGCCAGCAGTTACTGGTCAGGGTCATCCAAAAACATTCAGTACTTC.

V and J are TRBV7-9 and TRBJ1-4, with D possibly matching TRBD1 (6 bases). This CDR3 spans 15 amino acids. Trimming took off 4 bases at V and 8 bases at J, with 17 bases between the two ends. Germline V gives CDR1 SEHNR, CDR2 FQNEAQ (reference sequence). CDR3 nucleotides: TGTGCCAGCAGCTCGCAGGGGAGTAGAGAAGAAAAACTGTTTTTT. This gives the protein CASSSQGSREEKLFF.

V is TRBV6-5 and J is TRBJ1-1, with TRBD1 matching over 8 bases. J gave up 3 bases and V 2 bases, and 2 bases lay outside the gene matches. Germline CDR1 reads MNHEY; CDR2 reads SVGAGI. The CDR3 contains 14 residues. Here the CDR3 reads CASSYGTGDTEAFF. The CDR3 DNA sequence: TGTGCCAGCAGTTACGGGACAGGAGACACTGAAGCTTTCTTT.

J is TRBJ1-3 and V is TRBV18; 7 positions match TRBD1. There are 15 residues in the CDR3. The V gene's germline CDR1 is KGHSH and CDR2 LQKENI. V dropped 3 bases and J dropped 5; count of bases not matched to a gene: 7. CDR3 residues: CASSPPTGYRNTIYF. The CDR3 DNA is TGTGCCAGCTCACCTCCGACAGGGTACCGAAACACCATATATTTT.

This chain connects TRBV18 to TRBJ2-3; D is ambiguous. Trimming removed 1 base from V and 3 bases from J, with 8 bases in between. The germline CDR1 and CDR2 sequences are KGHSH and LQKENI. This CDR3 has 14 residues. The CDR3 DNA reads TGTGCCAGCTCACCACTCCCAGGAACAGATACGCAGTATTTT. Its protein is CASSPLPGTDTQYF.

This clone was counted between two and nine times. This chain joins TRBV18 and TRBJ1-2, with TRBD1 identical over 9 bases. CDR3 size: 13 residues. J lost 6 bases, V lost 6 bases, and 5 bases had no gene match. The germline gives CDR1 KGHSH, CDR2 LQKENI. CDR3 region: CASSRDREDGYTF. In nucleotides, the CDR3 is TGTGCCAGCTCCCGGGACAGGGAAGATGGCTACACCTTC.

The V call is TRBV24-1, the J call TRBJ2-3, with 7 nucleotides matching TRBD2. CDR1 is KGHDR, CDR2 SFDVKD, per germline. The length of the CDR3 is 15 residues. V shed 10 bases and J 1 base; nucleotides not matched to a gene: 10. CDR3 protein: CATQEAGARTDTQYF. The CDR3 DNA reads TGTGCCACTCAAGAGGCGGGAGCTCGCACAGATACGCAGTATTTT.

V is TRBV12-5 and J is TRBJ2-7; perhaps TRBD2 as D (6 bases). Germline V gene sequence: CDR1 LGHNT, CDR2 FRNRAP. This CDR3 is built from 13 residues. The V end was cut by 7 bases, the J end by 3 bases, with 13 bases between. DNA for the CDR3: TGTGCTAGTGCCCACGGGACTCTCTACGAGCAGTACTTC. Residues: CASAHGTLYEQYF.

V is TRBV20-1 and J is TRBJ1-2; no firm D call. Germline CDR1 is DFQATT and CDR2 is SNEGSKA (reference sequence). V lost 2 bases, J lost 7 bases, and 8 bases lay in between. This CDR3 comprises 11 residues. The CDR3: CSARLYSGYTF. DNA for the CDR3: TGCAGTGCTAGACTTTACAGTGGCTACACCTTC.

The chain carries TRBV3-1 (or the pseudogene TRBV3-2) and TRBJ1-2; TRBD1 agrees at 7 bases. CDR3 length: 14 residues. The germline V gene has CDR1 LGHDT and CDR2 YNNKEL (reference sequence). Trimming cost V 4 bases and J 13 bases; bases outside gene matches: 15. The CDR3 loop reads CASSPRTGLGSCTF. DNA for the CDR3: TGTGCCAGCAGCCCCCGGACAGGTCTGGGCTCTTGCACCTTC.

This chain connects TRBV29-1 to TRBJ2-1, with 10 bases aligning to TRBD2. This CDR3 has 14 amino acids. Germline V gives CDR1 SQVTM, CDR2 ANQGSEA. V trimming: 7 bases; J trimming: 4 bases; junction bases outside the gene matches: 7. The CDR3 here is CSAFPSGGYNEQFF. The DNA of the CDR3 is TGCAGCGCCTTCCCTAGCGGGGGTTACAATGAGCAGTTCTTC.

This chain joins TRBV11-1 and TRBJ2-2; weak D call: TRBD1 (6 bases). The CDR3 has 14 residues. The germline V and J ends were trimmed by 4 bases and 4 bases, with 10 bases remaining between them. The germline V gene encodes CDR1 SGHAT and CDR2 FQDESV (reference sequence). The CDR3 sequence: CASSSYRATGELFF. The CDR3 DNA reads as TGTGCCAGCAGCTCTTACAGGGCCACCGGGGAGCTGTTTTTT.